Following are 6 T cell receptor beta chains from one sample sequenced in a study of spatial heterogeneity in lung cancer. Time point described: sample taken at primary tumor resection. The input material, whole RNA from tumor, nontumor lung or frozen PBMC, was sequenced unsorted. TCRdb re-derived calls from the 5' RACE reads in MiXCR, one entry per CDR3 protein. This sample has some 100,000 distinct CDR3 sequences, with less than 15% found just once. The sample consisted of PBMCs, taken at surgery. These receptors came from a male donor with early-stage non-small cell lung cancer.

This clonotype was seen a handful of times. The chain uses TRBV20-1 and TRBJ2-1; D is possibly TRBD2 (6 bases). CDR3 length equals 14 residues. Germline loops: CDR1 DFQATT, CDR2 SNEGSKA (reference sequence). With 3 bases removed from V and 0 bases from J, the gap between germline ends came to 9 bases. CDR3 protein: CSARGGYSYNEQFF. The CDR3 DNA reads as TGCAGTGCTAGGGGGGGTTACTCCTACAATGAGCAGTTCTTC.

This chain uses TRBV12-3 or TRBV12-4 with TRBJ1-3; D is ambiguous. Trimming left V 5 bases short and J 0 bases short, with 11 bases between. This CDR3 comprises 15 residues. DNA for the CDR3: TGTGCCAGCAGTAAATGGCGGGTCTCTGGAAACACCATATATTTT. Translation: CASSKWRVSGNTIYF.

The J gene is TRBJ1-5, the V gene TRBV20-1; D gene ambiguous. The germline V gene has CDR1 DFQATT and CDR2 SNEGSKA (reference sequence). The CDR3 spans 12 residues. Trimming removed 3 bases at V and 0 bases at J, with 3 bases between. The CDR3 DNA is TGCAGTGCTAGCCATAGCAATCAGCCCCAGCATTTT. As protein: CSASHSNQPQHF.

This clonotype appeared a few times. V and J are TRBV5-1 and TRBJ2-1; 11 nucleotides align to TRBD1. CDR3 length equals 15 residues. The V and J ends lost 4 bases and 2 bases, in that order; junction bases with no gene match: 2. Germline V gene lookup returns CDR1 SGHRS and CDR2 YFSETQ. For the CDR3, the DNA is TGCGCCAGCAGCCGGGGACAGGGGGCCTACAATGAGCAGTTCTTC. It translates to CASSRGQGAYNEQFF.

V usage is TRBV20-1 and J usage is TRBJ2-7; a possible D gene is TRBD2 (5 bases). The CDR3 loop spans 11 amino acids. V lost 6 bases to trimming and J lost 1 base, with 7 bases between them. The germline V gene encodes CDR1 DFQATT and CDR2 SNEGSKA (reference sequence). The CDR3: CSAGVSYEQYF. The DNA for the CDR3 is TGCAGTGCCGGGGTGTCCTACGAGCAGTACTTC.

This clonotype was seen only a few times. The V and J genes are TRBV20-1 and TRBJ2-3, with TRBD1 matching over 9 bases. With V trimmed by 5 bases and J by 6 bases, 9 bases remained unmatched. The CDR3 extends over 14 amino acids. Germline loops: CDR1 DFQATT, CDR2 SNEGSKA (reference sequence). The CDR3 sequence is CSAASDRGGDTQYF. The CDR3 DNA follows: TGCAGTGCTGCCTCGGACAGGGGAGGGGATACGCAGTATTTT.